The rows below give T cell receptor beta chains drawn from one sample of a study of Ad26.COV2.S vaccination and SARS-CoV-2 variants. Data came from immunoSEQ multiplex PCR; TCRdb stores just in-frame clones and leaves some out. In the table there are more than 300,000 clones, 85% of which are singletons. The specimen was peripheral blood, collected in a trial of Ad26.COV2.S vaccine versus placebo. These receptors came from a person aged 18 to 59 who received the Ad26.COV2.S COVID-19 vaccine or a placebo. Each CDR3 is given with its conserved first and last residue. The order of the fields is D gene, J gene, V gene, clone size, CDR3 DNA, CDR3 protein. D genes are given only for firm matches. Rows give clone size only sometimes, using once, few, many, or a class for an expanded clone.

d_call: .
j_call: TRBJ1-2
v_call: TRBV5-5
clone_size: .
cdr3_nt: TGTGCCAGCAGCTTCTCGGCTGACTATGGCTACACCTTC
cdr3_aa: CASSFSADYGYTF

d_call: .
j_call: TRBJ2-1
v_call: TRBV5-1
clone_size: .
cdr3_nt: TGCGCCAGCAGCACGGGGGTCAATGAGCAGTTCTTC
cdr3_aa: CASSTGVNEQFF

d_call: .
j_call: TRBJ2-1
v_call: TRBV12-5
clone_size: .
cdr3_nt: TGTGCTAGTGGTTATTACACGACAGAATACAATGAGCAGTTCTTC
cdr3_aa: CASGYYTTEYNEQFF

d_call: .
j_call: TRBJ2-1
v_call: TRBV21-1
clone_size: few
cdr3_nt: TGTGCCAGCAGCAAGGCCGTACAGCGGGGGGGCAATGAGCAGTTCTTC
cdr3_aa: CASSKAVQRGGNEQFF

d_call: TRBD1
j_call: TRBJ1-2
v_call: TRBV3-1/TRBV3-2
clone_size: .
cdr3_nt: TGTGCCAGCAGGCCGGGGACCGGGACAGGGTATGGCTACACCTTC
cdr3_aa: CASRPGTGTGYGYTF

d_call: .
j_call: TRBJ2-1
v_call: TRBV2
clone_size: .
cdr3_nt: TGTGCCAGCAGTCCTGACCTGGCTATCGAGCAGTTCTTC
cdr3_aa: CASSPDLAIEQFF

d_call: .
j_call: TRBJ1-2
v_call: TRBV2
clone_size: .
cdr3_nt: TGTGCCAGCAGTCAACCTAACTATGGCTACACCTTC
cdr3_aa: CASSQPNYGYTF

d_call: .
j_call: TRBJ2-3
v_call: TRBV7-9
clone_size: .
cdr3_nt: TGTGCCAGCAGCTTCTTACAGGCCGCAGATACGCAGTATTTT
cdr3_aa: CASSFLQAADTQYF

d_call: .
j_call: TRBJ2-3
v_call: TRBV5-8
clone_size: once
cdr3_nt: TGTGCCAGCAGCTTGTTGGAGTCAGATACGCAGTATTTT
cdr3_aa: CASSLLESDTQYF

d_call: .
j_call: TRBJ1-2
v_call: TRBV29-1
clone_size: .
cdr3_nt: TGCAGCGTTCCTTTACCAGGGGAAAATGGCTACACCTTC
cdr3_aa: CSVPLPGENGYTF

d_call: .
j_call: TRBJ1-5
v_call: TRBV6-6
clone_size: .
cdr3_nt: TGTGCCAGCAGTTTAGCTGGGGTGAGTCAGCCCCAGCATTTT
cdr3_aa: CASSLAGVSQPQHF

d_call: .
j_call: TRBJ1-1
v_call: TRBV4-1
clone_size: once
cdr3_nt: TGCGCCAGCAGCCAGTCACTTGCCAGGGGCCCCACCGAAGCTTTCTTT
cdr3_aa: CASSQSLARGPTEAFF

d_call: .
j_call: TRBJ1-3
v_call: TRBV3-1/TRBV3-2
clone_size: .
cdr3_nt: TGTGCCAGCAGCCAAGTTCCGGGGGCACCTGGAAACACCATATATTTT
cdr3_aa: CASSQVPGAPGNTIYF

d_call: .
j_call: TRBJ1-1
v_call: TRBV18
clone_size: .
cdr3_nt: TGTGCCAGCTCACCAGTGGAGGGTTACACTGAAGCTTTCTTT
cdr3_aa: CASSPVEGYTEAFF

d_call: .
j_call: TRBJ2-7
v_call: TRBV6-1
clone_size: medium-sized
cdr3_nt: TGTGCCAGCAGTGAAGCCGGGGACGTCTACGAGCAGTACTTC
cdr3_aa: CASSEAGDVYEQYF

d_call: .
j_call: TRBJ1-2
v_call: TRBV29-1
clone_size: .
cdr3_nt: TGCAGCGCCTTACGCGGGGAGGGTTTTGGCTACACCTTC
cdr3_aa: CSALRGEGFGYTF

d_call: .
j_call: TRBJ1-2
v_call: TRBV6-1
clone_size: .
cdr3_nt: TGTGCCAGCAGTGAAGCAGGGGGAGCGAAGGGTGGCTACACCTTC
cdr3_aa: CASSEAGGAKGGYTF

d_call: .
j_call: TRBJ2-2
v_call: TRBV4-2
clone_size: .
cdr3_nt: TGTGCCAGCAGCCAAGCAGTTGGCGGGGACAACACCGGGGAGCTGTTTTTT
cdr3_aa: CASSQAVGGDNTGELFF

d_call: .
j_call: TRBJ2-3
v_call: TRBV5-1
clone_size: .
cdr3_nt: TGCGCCAGCAGCATCGACGGAGATACGCAGTATTTT
cdr3_aa: CASSIDGDTQYF

d_call: .
j_call: TRBJ2-5
v_call: TRBV5-5
clone_size: .
cdr3_nt: TGTGCCAGCAACGGACTGTCCCGGGGGTCGGAGACCCAGTACTTC
cdr3_aa: CASNGLSRGSETQYF

d_call: TRBD2
j_call: TRBJ2-3
v_call: TRBV5-1
clone_size: .
cdr3_nt: TGCGCCAGCAGCTCAGGACTAGCGGGGGGACGCACCACAGATACGCAGTATTTT
cdr3_aa: CASSSGLAGGRTTDTQYF

d_call: .
j_call: TRBJ1-1
v_call: TRBV5-1
clone_size: .
cdr3_nt: TGCGCCAGCAACCCGGGACACCAAGTTGAAGCTTTCTTT
cdr3_aa: CASNPGHQVEAFF

d_call: .
j_call: TRBJ2-5
v_call: TRBV5-1
clone_size: .
cdr3_nt: TGCGCCAGCAGCCCGGCTCTGGGGGAGACCCAGTACTTC
cdr3_aa: CASSPALGETQYF

d_call: .
j_call: TRBJ2-7
v_call: TRBV7-3
clone_size: many
cdr3_nt: TGTGCCAGCAGCTTAAGGCCTGGAGAGGGCGCCGAGCAGTACTTC
cdr3_aa: CASSLRPGEGAEQYF

d_call: .
j_call: TRBJ2-7
v_call: TRBV12-3/TRBV12-4
clone_size: .
cdr3_nt: TGTGCCAGCAGTTTCTACAGTACCTACGAGCAGTACTTC
cdr3_aa: CASSFYSTYEQYF

d_call: .
j_call: TRBJ1-4
v_call: TRBV10-1
clone_size: .
cdr3_nt: TGCGCCAGCGGGGCGGGAAATGAAAAACTGTTTTTT
cdr3_aa: CASGAGNEKLFF

d_call: .
j_call: TRBJ1-1
v_call: TRBV12-3/TRBV12-4
clone_size: .
cdr3_nt: TGTGCCAGCAGTTTAGGCCGTAACACTGAAGCTTTCTTT
cdr3_aa: CASSLGRNTEAFF